The 22 T cell receptor beta chains presented below share a single source sample, sequenced in a study of tumor and adjacent non-tumor tissue in lung cancer. RNA was extracted from bulk tissue without any cell sorting. The normal lung tissue was taken more than 3 cm from the tumor edge. The library came from three nested PCR rounds adapted from ARM-PCR protocols. One entry per CDR3 protein, called by TCRdb with MiXCR from the multiplex PCR reads. The sample gives around 80,000 distinct CDR3 sequences, approximately 82% of which show up once; almost 40% is in the top ten. The sequencing input was distant non-tumor lung tissue. The receptors were gathered from a man aged 70 or older with non-small cell lung cancer.

The rearrangement joins TRBV5-1 to TRBJ1-2; D is ambiguous. The germline gives CDR1 SGHRS, CDR2 YFSETQ. The V gene lost 8 bases and the J gene lost 1 base, with 21 bases spanning the gap. This CDR3 is built from 16 residues. Written as DNA, the CDR3 is TGCGCCAGTAACTTGACCTCCCTGACACATAACTATGGCTACACCTTC. Residues: CASNLTSLTHNYGYTF.

This clonotype showed up just once. The junction differs from germline at one of its ends, possibly a read error. This rearrangement joins TRBV5-6 to TRBJ1-5; D not certain. Germline V gene data show CDR1 as SGHDT and CDR2 as YYEEEE. This CDR3 has 16 residues. CDR3 in amino acids: CASSLSGVLVGSPHHF. Here the CDR3 DNA reads TGTGCCAGCAGCTTGTCCGGGGTGCTGGTCGGGTCGCCCCATCATTTT.

This clonotype is medium-sized by share. V gene TRBV12-3 or TRBV12-4 combines with J gene TRBJ2-1; D gene unclear. This CDR3 has 11 amino acids. Trimming took 6 bases from V and 10 from J, leaving 10 bases between them. CDR3 loop: CASSSLQEQFF. DNA for the CDR3: TGTGCCAGCAGCTCCCTGCAGGAGCAGTTCTTC.

This clonotype was detected only a few times. A much larger clone lies one base from this, so it may be a read error. The rearrangement joins TRBV11-2 to TRBJ2-2; D gene uncertain. CDR3 length: 14 residues. Deletions cut 7 bases from V and 1 base from J, with 10 bases between. Germline V gene lookup returns CDR1 SGHAT and CDR2 FQNNGV. This CDR3 is CASIFSRNTGELFF. The CDR3 nucleotides are TGTGCCAGCATCTTTTCGAGGAACACCGGGGAGCTGTTTTTT.

Regarding this clonotype: This likely comes from a read error, as the CDR3 has no conserved phenylalanine or tryptophan at its end. The DNA is omitted, as the CDR3 cannot be located on it reliably, and the CDR3 follows TCRdb's listing. The chain couples TRBV6-1 to TRBJ2-3. The CDR3 length equals 12 residues, ends included. Germline CDR1 is MNHNS and CDR2 is SASEGT. The CDR3 reads CASSESSFTKYY.

On this clonotype itself: The conserved phenylalanine or tryptophan normally closing the CDR3 is absent here, so this likely arose from a read error. It is unclear where the CDR3 begins or ends on the DNA, so no DNA is shown, and the CDR3 is as TCRdb lists it. V usage is TRBV20-1 and J usage is TRBJ2-7; the table's D call TRBD2 went unverified against the DNA. The CDR3 totals 15 residues, both ends included. Germline CDR1 and CDR2: DFQATT and SNEGSKA (reference sequence). The CDR3 protein is CSAREGLAGTYEQYI.

As regards this clonotype: Being one base from a much bigger clone, this may be a read error. V usage is TRBV6-2 or TRBV6-3 and J usage is TRBJ1-1; D may be TRBD1 (6 bases). The CDR3 loop spans 13 amino acids. The germline CDR1 and CDR2 sequences are MNHEY and SVGEGT. V lost 5 bases, J lost 4 bases, and 11 bases lay in between. DNA for the CDR3: TGTGCCAGCAGTGAAACAGGGCCCACTGAAGCTTTCTTT. It yields the protein CASSETGPTEAFF.

As concerns this clonotype: The junction does not match germline at one end; this may be a read error. The V call is TRBV29-1, the J call TRBJ2-5, with D tentatively TRBD1 (7 bases). Germline V lookup: CDR1 SQVTM, CDR2 ANQGSEA. The CDR3 runs to 16 residues. The CDR3 DNA reads TGCAGCGGGAGACTAGACAGGGACATTTTGCGAGAGACACAGTACTTC. It yields the protein CSGRLDRDILRETQYF.

A word on this clonotype: The CDR3 ends on some other residue instead of the conserved phenylalanine or tryptophan, so this is likely a read error. CDR3 in amino acids: CANSLGGRLNSPLHI. DNA for the CDR3: TGTGCCAACAGTTTGGGGGGTCGTCTTAATTCACCCCTCCACATT. The chain carries TRBV12-3 or TRBV12-4 and TRBJ1-6, with TRBD1 as a possible D gene (5 bases). CDR3 length: 15 residues.

The rearrangement uses TRBV10-3 and TRBJ2-7; 9 bases fit TRBD1. The CDR3 runs to 15 residues. J was trimmed by 2 bases and V by 7 bases; bases with no gene match: 9. Germline V CDR1 and CDR2: ENHRY, SYGVKD. CDR3 sequence reads: CAITPGQGPTYEQYF. DNA for the CDR3: TGTGCCATCACCCCGGGACAGGGACCAACCTACGAGCAGTACTTC.

Points on this clonotype: Relative to the germline gene, one junction end is altered; a read error may explain this. The chain has TRBV29-1 and TRBJ2-7; the D is unclear. Germline V gives CDR1 SQVTM, CDR2 ANQGSEA. The CDR3 runs 14 residues. The CDR3 spells CCVSVMAGGGMQYF. The CDR3 region has the DNA TGCTGCGTCAGCGTAATGGCCGGCGGTGGGATGCAGTACTTC.

Notes on this clonotype: This could be a read error, since a much larger clone is one nucleotide away. V and J are TRBV5-1 and TRBJ2-5; 8 nucleotides line up with TRBD1. Looked up from germline, CDR1 is SGHRS and CDR2 is YFSETQ. The CDR3 loop spans 15 amino acids. The CDR3 region is CVSSPDRVGQETQYF. CDR3 coding DNA: TGCGTCAGCAGCCCGGACAGGGTGGGCCAAGAGACCCAGTACTTC.

For this clonotype: The CDR3 ends on some other residue instead of the conserved phenylalanine or tryptophan, so this is likely a read error. V and J are TRBV5-5 and TRBJ1-1; no firm D call. The V gene lost 2 bases and the J gene lost 4 bases, with 9 bases spanning the gap. The CDR3 totals 13 residues. CDR1 is SGHKS and CDR2 is YYEKEE in the germline V gene (reference sequence). The CDR3 loop reads CASSLGLITEAFV. CDR3 DNA: TGTGCCAGCAGCTTAGGGCTGATCACTGAAGCTTTCGTT.

About this clonotype: One end of the junction varies from germline; a read error may be responsible. CDR3 nucleotides: TGTACCAGCAGCTTAGATAGGGGTGGGGAGGCCCAGTACTTC. As protein: CTSSLDRGGEAQYF. The V call is TRBV11-2, the J call TRBJ2-5, with D possibly being TRBD2 (6 bases). The CDR3 extends over 14 amino acids. Germline CDR1 SGHAT, CDR2 FQNNGV.

This clonotype is classed as medium-sized. This chain joins TRBV11-1 and TRBJ2-7, with 7 bases that match TRBD2. CDR1 is SGHAT and CDR2 is FQDESV in the germline V gene (reference sequence). There are 15 residues in the CDR3. J was trimmed by 2 bases and V by 2 bases; bases with no gene match: 6. CDR3 amino acids: CASSLTSGKAYEQYF. The CDR3 DNA is TGTGCCAGCAGCTTAACAAGCGGGAAAGCCTACGAGCAGTACTTC.

A remark on this clonotype: One junction end disagrees with the germline gene, perhaps due to a read error. The V and J genes are TRBV6-5 and TRBJ1-6, with a tentative D call TRBD1 (5 bases). CDR1 is MNHEY, CDR2 SVGAGI, per germline. The CDR3 length is 16 residues. The CDR3 sequence: CASSKAGTDVYSPLYF. CDR3 sequence (DNA): TGTGCCAGCAGTAAAGCCGGGACGGACGTTTATTCACCCCTCTACTTT.

This clonotype was recorded a few times. In DNA, the CDR3 is TGCAGCGTTGGAGATCCCAAGGCTGGTGGACTGTTTTTT. Translation gives CSVGDPKAGGLFF. This chain links TRBV29-1 with TRBJ1-4; D is ambiguous. The CDR3 spans 13 residues. V lost 4 bases and J lost 13, with 19 bases in between. Germline V gene sequence: CDR1 SQVTM, CDR2 ANQGSEA.

This clonotype occurred a few times. The junction does not match germline at one end; this may be a read error. V usage is TRBV5-4 and J usage is TRBJ2-2; D not resolved. The germline CDR1 and CDR2 sequences are SGHNT and YYREEE (reference sequence). The CDR3 length is 12 residues. For the CDR3, the DNA is TGTGCCAACAGCTCAGACACTGGCGAGCTGTTTTTT. Its protein is CANSSDTGELFF. Based on the CDR3 plus reference TRBV5-4 and TRBJ2-2, the full variable domain is ETGVTQSPTHLIKTRGQQVTLRCSSQSGHNTVSWYQQALGQGPQFIFQYYREEENGRGNFPPRFSGLQFPNYSSELNVNALELDDSALYLCANSSDTGELFFGEGSRLTVL.

Concerning this clonotype itself: A read error may produce the germline difference seen at one junction end. This chain joins TRBV10-2 and TRBJ2-1; the match to TRBD2 covers 7 bases. CDR1 WSHSY and CDR2 SAAADI come from the germline V gene. The CDR3 has 15 amino acids. The CDR3 nucleotides are TGTGCCGGGAGGCCCCCGGGACCCTCTTCTCATGAGCAGTTCTTC. Translated, it gives CAGRPPGPSSHEQFF.

This clonotype has only a few counts. An end of the junction differs from the germline gene, which may be a read error. The chain combines TRBV5-4 with TRBJ1-6; 10 bases are a match to TRBD1. Germline V lookup: CDR1 SGHNT, CDR2 YYREEE (reference sequence). This CDR3 is 17 amino acids long. For the CDR3, the DNA is TGTGCCAGCAGCACCTGGACAGGGGGAGGGATTAATTCATCCCTCCACTTT. This sequence encodes CASSTWTGGGINSSLHF.

This chain uses TRBV30 with TRBJ2-1; 7 bases agree with TRBD2. V was pared by 8 bases and J by 8 bases, with 12 bases of the junction left unmatched. The CDR3 spans 13 residues. Germline V CDR1 and CDR2: GTSNPN, SVGIG (reference sequence). The CDR3 DNA reads TGTGCCCAGAGTGAAGGACTAGAGGATGAGCAGTTCTTC. This encodes CAQSEGLEDEQFF.

This clonotype was observed once. J is TRBJ1-5 and V is TRBV6-2 or TRBV6-3, with unresolved D. CDR1 MNHEY and CDR2 SVGEGT come from the germline V gene. CDR3 length: 14 residues. Trimming left V 7 bases short and J 5 bases short, with 15 bases between. In nucleotides, the CDR3 is TGTGCCAGCATTTTCCATAGGTTAGATCAGCCCCAGCATTTT. As protein: CASIFHRLDQPQHF.